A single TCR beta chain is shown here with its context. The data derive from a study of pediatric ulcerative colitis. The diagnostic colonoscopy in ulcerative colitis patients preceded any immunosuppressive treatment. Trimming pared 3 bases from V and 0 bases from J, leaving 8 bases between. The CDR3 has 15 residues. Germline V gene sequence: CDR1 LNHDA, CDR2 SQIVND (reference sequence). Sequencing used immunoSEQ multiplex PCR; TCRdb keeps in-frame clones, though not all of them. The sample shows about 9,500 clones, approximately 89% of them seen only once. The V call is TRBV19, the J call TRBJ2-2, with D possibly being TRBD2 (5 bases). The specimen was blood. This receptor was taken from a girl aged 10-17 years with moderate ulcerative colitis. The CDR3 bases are TGTGCCAGTAGTATGCGCGGGTCGAACACCGGGGAGCTGTTTTTT. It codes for CASSMRGSNTGELFF.